The rows below give T cell receptor beta chains drawn from one sample of a study of blood T cell repertoires in COVID-19. TCRdb's copy holds only in-frame clones and misses some; the assay was immunoSEQ multiplex PCR. Of about 210,000 clones in the sample, roughly 75% were seen once. Sequenced: peripheral blood. All receptors derive from a woman between 70 and 85 years old with acute or convalescent COVID-19. The CDR3 runs from the conserved cysteine through the conserved F or W. A D gene is named only where the DNA matches it firmly. Not all rows give a size; the values are once, few, many and, for expanded clones, a class.

TGTGCCAGCAGCCGGGGGGGGCTAGCGTTCCAAGAGACCCAGTACTTC,CASSRGGLAFQETQYF,TRBD2,-,TRBJ2-5,TRBV5-8
TGTGCCACCAGTGCATCGAGGGAGACCCAGTACTTC,CATSASRETQYF,-,-,TRBJ2-5,TRBV24-1
TGTGCCAGTAGTCTCCAGGGGAGTCAGCCCCAGCATTTT,CASSLQGSQPQHF,-,-,TRBJ1-5,TRBV19
TGCGCCAGCAGCTTGGTGGCAGGGAATAACTATGGCTACACCTTC,CASSLVAGNNYGYTF,-,-,TRBJ1-2,TRBV5-1
TGTGCCAGCAGCTCGGAACAGGGTGGCCAAGAGACCCAGTACTTC,CASSSEQGGQETQYF,-,-,TRBJ2-5,TRBV7-6
TGTGCCAGCAGTGACTCGCTAGCGGGGGTCCATGAGACCCAGTACTTC,CASSDSLAGVHETQYF,TRBD2,-,TRBJ2-5,TRBV6-4
TGTGCCAGTACCGACAGGGTCGGATCACCCCTCCACTTT,CASTDRVGSPLHF,TRBD1,-,TRBJ1-6,TRBV19
TGTGCCAGCCGGCCTCCATTGAGGAATGAGCAGTTCTTC,CASRPPLRNEQFF,-,-,TRBJ2-1,TRBV7-8
TGTGCCAGCAGTTTATTAAGGGGCACTGAAGCTTTCTTT,CASSLLRGTEAFF,-,-,TRBJ1-1,TRBV27
TGCAGCGTTGAGGGGCAGGGCGGGACCTGGGAGCAGTACTTC,CSVEGQGGTWEQYF,-,-,TRBJ2-7,TRBV29-1
TGTGCCAGCAGCTATGTAGGACAGGGCTGGGATGGCTACACCTTC,CASSYVGQGWDGYTF,TRBD1,-,TRBJ1-2,TRBV5-6
TGTGCCAGCAGCAATACAGCCTACTATGGCTACACCTTC,CASSNTAYYGYTF,-,-,TRBJ1-2,TRBV7-2
TGTGCCAGCAGCAACGAGGGAAACTATGGCTACACCTTC,CASSNEGNYGYTF,-,-,TRBJ1-2,TRBV11-2
TGTGCCAGCAGACACAGGGGAGGTGGTTCACCCCTCCACTTT,CASRHRGGGSPLHF,TRBD1,few,TRBJ1-6,TRBV6-5
TGTGCCAGTAGTATAGGTCTCGGCGGGGGGCGAACAGATACGCAGTATTTT,CASSIGLGGGRTDTQYF,TRBD2,-,TRBJ2-3,TRBV19
TGTGCCAGCAGTGAGCAGCCGGGCAGGGGAAGTTCACCCCTCCACTTT,CASSEQPGRGSSPLHF,-,-,TRBJ1-6,TRBV6-1
TGTGCCAGCAGCCCAGGGGTGCTCGGAAACACCATATATTTT,CASSPGVLGNTIYF,-,-,TRBJ1-3,TRBV7-6
TGTGCCAGCTCACCCGACAGGTCCTATGGCTACACCTTC,CASSPDRSYGYTF,-,-,TRBJ1-2,TRBV18
TGTGCCAGCAGTACCGGGGGGGGCTTACTGTTTTTT,CASSTGGGLLFF,-,-,TRBJ1-4,TRBV28
TGTGCCAGCAGTATCGGGGTTGGGGAGCAGTACTTC,CASSIGVGEQYF,-,-,TRBJ2-7,TRBV6-2/TRBV6-3
TGCGCCAGCAGCCAGTACACAGGGAATGGATGGTTCTTC,CASSQYTGNGWFF,-,-,TRBJ2-1,TRBV4-1
TGTGCCAGCAGTCCCAGGGGGCCCAAAAATTCACCCCTCCACTTT,CASSPRGPKNSPLHF,TRBD1,once,TRBJ1-6,TRBV7-2